The 23 T cell receptor beta chains listed next were all sequenced from one sample in a study of early stage breast cancer tumors. Method: immunoSEQ multiplex PCR; TCRdb's copy keeps in-frame clones and lacks some. This sample carries 5,500 or so clones, roughly 72% of them seen once, and the ten largest clones take approximately 14%. The specimen was breast tumor tissue. These receptors all come from a person between 60 and 70 years old with breast cancer.

In its sample, this clone was seen a few times. V and J are TRBV2 and TRBJ2-7, with TRBD2 identical over 7 bases. There are 11 residues in the CDR3. With 6 bases clipped from V and 6 bases from J, the junction kept 2 bases outside the gene matches. Germline CDR1 SNHLY, CDR2 FYNNEI. The CDR3 sequence is CASSRGVEQYF. For the CDR3, the DNA is TGTGCCAGCAGCCGGGGGGTCGAGCAGTACTTC.

The chain couples TRBV11-3 to TRBJ2-2, with no clear D. There are 13 residues in the CDR3. The V end was cut by 5 bases, the J end by 6 bases, with 10 bases between. Germline values: CDR1 SGHNT, CDR2 YENEEA. The CDR3: CASSPRAPGELFF. The CDR3 nucleotides read TGTGCCAGCAGCCCCCGGGCTCCCGGGGAGCTGTTTTTT.

The V call is TRBV10-3, the J call TRBJ2-3; D unresolved. The CDR3 spans 14 residues. In germline, CDR1 is ENHRY, CDR2 SYGVKD. V was clipped by 1 base and J by 2 bases, with 7 bases between them. The CDR3 DNA reads TGTGCCATCAGTGAGTTTGAAACCACAGATACGCAGTATTTT. Its protein product is CAISEFETTDTQYF.

V and J are TRBV28 and TRBJ2-5, with TRBD1 matching over 7 bases. The CDR3 has 16 amino acids. V gave up 2 bases and J gave up 5 bases; unmatched junction bases: 11. CDR1 MDHEN and CDR2 SYDVKM come from the germline V gene. CDR3 bases: TGTGCCAGCAGTTTAGGGGCCCGGCAGGGGGAGGAGACCCAGTACTTC. Its protein is CASSLGARQGEETQYF.

The rearrangement joins TRBV9 to TRBJ2-3; D remains ambiguous. CDR1 and CDR2 from the germline V gene are SGDLS and YYNGEE. CDR3 size: 14 residues. V lost 2 bases, J lost 2 bases, and 9 bases lay in between. CDR3 in amino acids: CASSVGSHTDTQYF. The CDR3 DNA reads TGTGCCAGCAGCGTGGGCTCCCACACAGATACGCAGTATTTT. Together with reference TRBV9 and TRBJ2-3, the CDR3 gives the full variable domain: DSGVTQTPKHLITATGQRVTLRCSPRSGDLSVYWYQQSLDQGLQFLIQYYNGEERAKGNILERFSAQQFPDLHSELNLSSLELGDSALYFCASSVGSHTDTQYFGPGTRLTVL.

The rearrangement links TRBV19 to TRBJ2-3; TRBD1 matches 9 bases. CDR3 length equals 17 residues. V dropped 5 bases and J dropped 4; count of bases not matched to a gene: 13. Germline values: CDR1 LNHDA, CDR2 SQIVND (reference sequence). CDR3 in DNA: TGTGCCAGTAGTCCTGTCTCCGGGACAGGGCTCTCAGATACGCAGTATTTT. This translates into CASSPVSGTGLSDTQYF.

The chain links TRBV10-3 to TRBJ2-1, with 9 positions matching TRBD2. Looked up from germline, CDR1 is ENHRY and CDR2 is SYGVKD. The CDR3 totals 12 residues. Trimming cost V 8 bases and J 10 bases; bases outside gene matches: 6. In DNA, the CDR3 is TGTGCCATCGGCGCGGGGGGGCAGGAGCAGTTCTTC. It translates to CAIGAGGQEQFF.

This rearrangement joins TRBV6-1 to TRBJ1-5; no firm D call. The germline V and J ends were trimmed by 4 bases and 1 base, with 11 bases remaining between them. This CDR3 has 15 residues. The germline V gene has CDR1 MNHNS and CDR2 SASEGT. The CDR3 nucleotides are TGTGCCAGCAGTGGAGATTTTGTAAGCAATCAGCCCCAGCATTTT. Translation gives CASSGDFVSNQPQHF.

The genes are TRBV27 and TRBJ2-2; D is perhaps TRBD2 (5 bases). Trimming stripped 5 bases from V and 7 bases from J, with 11 bases between. The CDR3 is 13 residues long. Per germline, CDR1 MNHEY and CDR2 SMNVEV (reference sequence). The CDR3 nucleotides are TGTGCCAGCAGTACGCGGACTGGCGGGGAGCTGTTTTTT. Translated: CASSTRTGGELFF.

The rearrangement links TRBV5-1 to TRBJ1-2; TRBD1 matches at 7 bases. V shed 5 bases, J shed 4 bases, and the junction held 17 bases outside the gene matches. The germline V gene has CDR1 SGHRS and CDR2 YFSETQ. This CDR3 spans 17 amino acids. The CDR3, as DNA: TGCGCCAGCAGGGAGGGGGACAGTAATCGCGTTAGCTATGGCTACACCTTC. Translation: CASREGDSNRVSYGYTF.

The J gene is TRBJ2-2, the V gene TRBV20-1; D is uncertain. V lost 6 bases, J lost 4 bases, and 6 bases lay in between. Germline V CDR1 and CDR2: DFQATT, SNEGSKA (reference sequence). This CDR3 has 11 amino acids. The CDR3, as DNA: TGCAGTGCCCCGGCCACCGGGGAGCTGTTTTTT. Translating it yields CSAPATGELFF.

The table lists this clone with a count of one. V gene TRBV19 combines with J gene TRBJ2-5; D might be TRBD1 (5 bases). CDR3 size: 11 residues. Trimming shortened V by 9 bases and J by 4 bases, and 9 bases separated the two germline ends. Germline values: CDR1 LNHDA, CDR2 SQIVND (reference sequence). The CDR3 is CASSGLETQYF. The CDR3 DNA reads as TGTGCCAGCTCAGGGTTAGAGACCCAGTACTTC.

The gene calls are TRBV7-2 and TRBJ1-1, with D uncertain. V lost 7 bases to trimming and J lost 5 bases, with 29 bases between them. The CDR3 totals 18 residues. The V gene's germline CDR1 is SGHTA and CDR2 FQGNSA. CDR3 amino acids: CASTPPNPVLVGETEAFF. Written as DNA, the CDR3 is TGTGCCAGCACCCCTCCTAACCCCGTTCTGGTCGGGGAAACTGAAGCTTTCTTT.

The chain recombines TRBV6-4 with TRBJ2-1; 7 nucleotides align to TRBD2. CDR1 and CDR2 from the germline V gene are MRHNA and SNTAGT. The CDR3 length is 14 residues. V lost 0 bases and J lost 9; bases outside the gene matches: 5. DNA of the CDR3: TGTGCCAGCAGTGACTCGGGAGGGATGGGTGAGCAGTTCTTC. This gives the protein CASSDSGGMGEQFF.

The chain couples TRBV11-1 to TRBJ2-2; weak D call: TRBD1 (5 bases). The CDR3 length is 16 residues. The germline V gene has CDR1 SGHAT and CDR2 FQDESV (reference sequence). The V end was cut by 5 bases, the J end by 5 bases, with 18 bases between. CDR3 protein: CASSPQNRRRTGELFF. CDR3 coding DNA: TGTGCCAGCAGCCCGCAGAACAGGAGACGAACCGGGGAGCTGTTTTTT. The full variable domain, rest sourced from reference TRBV11-1 and TRBJ2-2, is EAEVAQSPRYKITEKSQAVAFWCDPISGHATLYWYRQILGQGPELLVQFQDESVVDDSQLPKDRFSAERLKGVDSTLKIQPAELGDSAMYLCASSPQNRRRTGELFFGEGSRLTVL.

The rearrangement uses TRBV19 and TRBJ1-2, with D hard to call. The germline V gene encodes CDR1 LNHDA and CDR2 SQIVND (reference sequence). Trimming stripped 4 bases from V and 8 bases from J, with 20 bases between. CDR3 length equals 15 residues. Here the CDR3 reads CASSTERAVFGGYTF. In DNA, the CDR3 is TGTGCCAGTAGTACCGAACGGGCGGTCTTCGGAGGCTACACCTTC.

This clone was observed once. This sequence joins TRBV7-9 and TRBJ2-1, with TRBD2 matching over 7 bases. The length of the CDR3 is 16 residues. The junction had 9 bases not matched to a gene; V was cut back by 3 bases and J by 4 bases. CDR1 and CDR2 (germline): SEHNR, FQNEAQ (reference sequence). The CDR3 coding sequence is TGTGCCAGCAGCTTCGCACGGGGGGTGGTTTACAATGAGCAGTTCTTC. Translation: CASSFARGVVYNEQFF.

This sequence joins TRBV7-3 and TRBJ2-2; D gene unclear. Germline V gene lookup returns CDR1 SGHTA and CDR2 FQGTGA. Trimming shortened V by 3 bases and J by 7 bases, and 9 bases separated the two germline ends. The CDR3 spans 13 residues. CDR3: CASSFSSGGELFF. The CDR3 DNA follows: TGTGCCAGCAGCTTTTCCTCTGGCGGGGAGCTGTTTTTT.

This clone was counted only a few times. This chain joins TRBV6-5 and TRBJ1-1, with D possibly matching TRBD1 (6 bases). The V end was cut by 4 bases, the J end by 10 bases, with 13 bases between. The CDR3 spans 12 residues. Looked up from germline, CDR1 is MNHEY and CDR2 is SVGAGI. CDR3 region: CASSFDRMVAFF. In nucleotides, the CDR3 is TGTGCCAGCAGTTTTGACAGGATGGTAGCTTTCTTT.

In this sample, this clone turned up once. This chain joins TRBV18 and TRBJ2-2, with 7 bases identical to TRBD2. Per the germline V gene, CDR1 is KGHSH and CDR2 is LQKENI. The ends lost 2 bases at V and 6 bases at J; junction bases unmatched: 12. This CDR3 comprises 17 residues. The CDR3 coding sequence is TGTGCCAGCTCACCATTAATCGCGGGAGAAGGTGCCGGGGAGCTGTTTTTT. Translation gives CASSPLIAGEGAGELFF.

This rearrangement joins TRBV6-5 to TRBJ2-2; 9 nucleotides match TRBD1. The CDR3 contains 16 residues. Germline assignment: CDR1 MNHEY and CDR2 SVGAGI. The V segment lost 3 bases and the J segment 1 base; nucleotides outside the gene matches: 3. The CDR3 coding sequence is TGTGCCAGCAGTTATCCGGGACAGGGGAACACCGGGGAGCTGTTTTTT. This translates into CASSYPGQGNTGELFF.

The V gene is TRBV11-2, the J gene TRBJ1-2; 12 bases match TRBD1. This CDR3 comprises 16 residues. Germline V gene sequence: CDR1 SGHAT, CDR2 FQNNGV. Trimming cost V 7 bases and J 1 base; bases outside gene matches: 7. As DNA, the CDR3 is TGTGCCAGCACCGAGGGACAGGGGGCTGGTAACTATGGCTACACCTTC. Translation: CASTEGQGAGNYGYTF. The complete variable domain, with remaining parts taken from reference TRBV11-2 and TRBJ1-2, reads EAGVAQSPRYKIIEKRQSVAFWCNPISGHATLYWYQQILGQGPKLLIQFQNNGVVDDSQLPKDRFSAERLKGVDSTLKIQPAKLEDSAVYLCASTEGQGAGNYGYTFGSGTRLTVV.

The J gene is TRBJ1-4, the V gene TRBV7-9; possible D gene TRBD1, 5 bases. Germline V gene lookup returns CDR1 SEHNR and CDR2 FQNEAQ (reference sequence). This CDR3 spans 15 amino acids. V lost 3 bases and J lost 4, with 12 bases in between. Here the CDR3 reads CASSLGGEHNEKLFF. CDR3 nucleotide sequence: TGTGCCAGCAGCTTGGGGGGGGAGCATAATGAAAAACTGTTTTTT.